This section outlines one T cell receptor (beta chain) sequence together with its context. This specimen belongs to a study of blood T cell repertoires in COVID-19. Study overall: COVID-19 samples collected from the United States, Italy and Spain covered acute and convalescent phases. T cells, B-cell-depleted T cells, or PBMCs supplied cDNA or gDNA.

Living in 24 US areas, the participants were between roughly 18 and 89 years of age. Clinical histories supplied by participants themselves formed the basis of cohort assignment. V was shortened by 6 bases and J by 8 bases, with 19 bases between the two germline ends. From germline, CDR1 is MNHEY and CDR2 SVGAGI. This CDR3 has 14 residues. Some clones are missing from TCRdb's copy, which holds only in-frame ones; the method was immunoSEQ multiplex PCR. The sample has 300,000 to 450,000 clones; more than 75% are singletons. The sequencing input was PBMCs or T cells enriched from blood (not recorded which). This sequence was found in a man aged 35-49 years in a cohort exposed to, infected with or recovered from COVID-19 (not recorded which). The V call is TRBV6-5, the J call TRBJ1-2; D is perhaps TRBD1 (5 bases). The CDR3 region is CASRRGQPTQGYTF. The CDR3 DNA follows: TGTGCCAGCAGGAGAGGACAACCCACGCAAGGCTACACCTTC.